The sequence of this T cell receptor beta chain was determined in a study of blood T cell repertoires in COVID-19. Whole-study context: PBMCs, B-cell-depleted T cells, or T cells were the source of the cDNA or gDNA that made up the material.

With 4 bases clipped from V and 5 bases from J, the junction kept 6 bases outside the gene matches. The CDR3 has 15 residues. Looked up from germline, CDR1 is SEHNR and CDR2 is FQNEAQ (reference sequence). As handled by the study authors: Quantification of nucleated cells was approximated via reference gene primer amplification. This table comes from immunoSEQ multiplex PCR, and its TCRdb copy is limited to in-frame clones, with some not included. The DNA was the basis for D and trimming; V, J and clone size are from that table. The table has approximately 100,000 clones, around 90% seen once. The receptor comes from a human donor in a cohort sampled during active COVID-19. The gene calls are TRBV7-9 and TRBJ2-5, with 11 nucleotides matching TRBD1. Specimen: peripheral blood. Here the CDR3 reads CASSSRTGGRETQYF. Here the CDR3 DNA reads TGTGCCAGCAGCTCCAGGACAGGGGGCCGGGAGACCCAGTACTTC.